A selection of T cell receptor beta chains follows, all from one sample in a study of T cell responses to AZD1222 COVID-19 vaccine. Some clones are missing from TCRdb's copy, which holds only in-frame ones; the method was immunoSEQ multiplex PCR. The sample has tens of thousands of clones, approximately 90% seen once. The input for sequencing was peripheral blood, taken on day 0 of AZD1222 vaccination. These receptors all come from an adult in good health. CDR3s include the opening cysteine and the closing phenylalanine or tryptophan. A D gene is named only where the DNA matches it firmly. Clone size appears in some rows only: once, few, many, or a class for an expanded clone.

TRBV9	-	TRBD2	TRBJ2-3	TGTGCCAGCAGCGTAGGGCCCAGCGGGAGAACAGATACGCAGTATTTT	CASSVGPSGRTDTQYF
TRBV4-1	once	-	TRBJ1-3	TGCGCCAGCACCCCAAGAAGTGGGATGAGCTCTGGAAACACCATATATTTT	CASTPRSGMSSGNTIYF
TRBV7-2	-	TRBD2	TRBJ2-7	TGTGCCAGCAGCAACGGACTAGCGAGGGCTTACGAGCAGTACTTC	CASSNGLARAYEQYF
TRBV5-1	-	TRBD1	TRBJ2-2	TGCGCCAGCAGCTTGGCTCTACAGGGGACCGGGGAGCTGTTTTTT	CASSLALQGTGELFF
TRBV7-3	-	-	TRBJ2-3	TGTGCCAGCAGCCCAGGGCAGGGCCTCTACCTCACAGATACGCAGTATTTT	CASSPGQGLYLTDTQYF
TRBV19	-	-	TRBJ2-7	TGTGCCAGTAGTCACCCCGGGACACCCTCCTACGAGCAGTACTTC	CASSHPGTPSYEQYF
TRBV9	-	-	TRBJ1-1	TGTGCCAGCAGCGTCGATACATTGAACACTGAAGCTTTCTTT	CASSVDTLNTEAFF
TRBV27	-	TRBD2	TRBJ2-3	TGTGCCAGCAGGCGGACTAGCGGGAGATTGGGAGATACGCAGTATTTT	CASRRTSGRLGDTQYF
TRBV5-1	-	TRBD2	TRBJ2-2	TGCGCCAGCGGGGAAGCCGGGACTAGTGTCACCGGGGAGCTGTTTTTT	CASGEAGTSVTGELFF
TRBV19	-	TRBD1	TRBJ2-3	TGTGCCACCAGATCGGGGCAGGGGGCAGATACGCAGTATTTT	CATRSGQGADTQYF
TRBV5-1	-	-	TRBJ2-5	TGCGCCAGCAGCATCAACACAGGGTACCAAGAGACCCAGTACTTC	CASSINTGYQETQYF
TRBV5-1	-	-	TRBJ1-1	TGCGCCAGCAGCGGGGGGTTTCGCAGTGAAGCTTTCTTT	CASSGGFRSEAFF
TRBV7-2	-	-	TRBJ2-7	TGTGCCAGCAGCTCGCAAAACTCTGGGGGGACATACAGCTCCTACGAGCAGTACTTC	CASSSQNSGGTYSSYEQYF
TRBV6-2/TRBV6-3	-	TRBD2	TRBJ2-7	TGTGCCAGCAGTTACTCCCAGACTAGCGGGAGGGTCGAGCAGTACTTC	CASSYSQTSGRVEQYF
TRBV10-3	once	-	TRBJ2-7	TGTGCCATCAGTGTTGACCCAGCCTACGAGCAGTACTTC	CAISVDPAYEQYF
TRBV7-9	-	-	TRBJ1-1	TGTGCCAGCAGCATCGGAGGGGCAACTGAAGCTTTCTTT	CASSIGGATEAFF
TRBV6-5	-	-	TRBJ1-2	TGTGCCAGCTCCCGAAGGGCGGGACTCTATGGCTACACCTTC	CASSRRAGLYGYTF
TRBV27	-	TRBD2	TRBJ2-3	TGTGCCAGCAGTCAAGGACTAGCGGTCACAGATACGCAGTATTTT	CASSQGLAVTDTQYF
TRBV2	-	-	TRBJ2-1	TGTGCCAGCAGTTTCACTGAGGACAATGAGCAGTTCTTC	CASSFTEDNEQFF
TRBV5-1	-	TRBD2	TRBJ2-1	TGCGCCACTAGTGAACAGGGACTAGCGTTTCGGAGCTCCTACAATGAGCAGTTCTTC	CATSEQGLAFRSSYNEQFF
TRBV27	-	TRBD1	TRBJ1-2	TGTGCCAGCAGTCTCGACAGGGGGAACTATGGCTACACCTTC	CASSLDRGNYGYTF
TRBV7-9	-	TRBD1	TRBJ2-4	TGTGCCAGCAGCTCCCGGGACAGTAAAAACATTCAGTACTTC	CASSSRDSKNIQYF
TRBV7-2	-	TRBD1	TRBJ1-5	TGTGCCAGCAGCTTAGGTTTAAACAGGGGGGGGAATCAGCCCCAGCATTTT	CASSLGLNRGGNQPQHF
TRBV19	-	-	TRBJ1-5	TGTGCCAGTAGTCAGGGGCGGGGCAGGCCCCAGCATTTT	CASSQGRGRPQHF
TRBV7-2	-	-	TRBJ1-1	TGTGCCAGCAGCTATTTGGGAACGAACACTGAAGCTTTCTTT	CASSYLGTNTEAFF
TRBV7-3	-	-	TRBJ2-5	TGTGCCAGCAGCTTAAGATTCGGGGGAGGAGAGACCCAGTACTTC	CASSLRFGGGETQYF
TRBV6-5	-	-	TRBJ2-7	TGTTCTCACAGGGCGGGCAGCTCCTACGAGCAGTACTTC	CSHRAGSSYEQYF
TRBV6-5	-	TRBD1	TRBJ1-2	TGTGCCAGCACTTTGGACAGGATAAATGGCTACACCTTC	CASTLDRINGYTF
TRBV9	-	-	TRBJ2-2	TGTGCCAGCAGCGTAGGGCCGAACACCGGGGAGCTGTTTTTT	CASSVGPNTGELFF
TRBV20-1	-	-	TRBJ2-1	TGCAGTGCTAGTCGCAATGAGCAGTTCTTC	CSASRNEQFF
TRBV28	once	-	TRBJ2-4	TGTGCCAGCAGCGAGCGGGAAAACATTCAGTACTTC	CASSERENIQYF
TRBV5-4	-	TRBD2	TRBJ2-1	TGTGCCAGCAGCCGGGAAGCGGGAGGGCCCTACAATGAGCAGTTCTTC	CASSREAGGPYNEQFF
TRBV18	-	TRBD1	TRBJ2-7	TGTGCCAGCTCACCACAGGGCAGGGGGCTGTACGAGCAGTACTTC	CASSPQGRGLYEQYF
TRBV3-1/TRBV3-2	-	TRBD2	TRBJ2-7	TGTGCCAGCAGCCAACGGGGGGAGGCCCCTTCCATCCACTTC	CASSQRGEAPSIHF
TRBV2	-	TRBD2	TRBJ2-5	TGTGCCAGCAGTGGTAGCGGGAGCGGAGAGACCCAGTACTTC	CASSGSGSGETQYF
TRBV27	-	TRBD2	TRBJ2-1	TGTGCCAGCAGAATAGCGGGAGCACGGGTACACAATGAGCAGTTCTTC	CASRIAGARVHNEQFF
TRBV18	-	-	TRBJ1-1	TGTGCCAGCTCACCAATTGAGGGGTGGGGCACTGAAGCTTTCTTT	CASSPIEGWGTEAFF
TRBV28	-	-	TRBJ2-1	TGTGCCAGCAGTTACCTATACTCCTACAATGAGCAGTTCTTC	CASSYLYSYNEQFF
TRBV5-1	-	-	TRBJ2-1	TGCGCCAGCAGCTTGACTACCTCGGGGTACAATGAGCAGTTCTTC	CASSLTTSGYNEQFF
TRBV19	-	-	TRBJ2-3	TGTGCCAGTAGTATAGGGGGGAATACGCAGTATTTT	CASSIGGNTQYF
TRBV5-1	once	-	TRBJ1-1	TGCGCCAGCAGCGGTGGGACACCGAACACTGAAGCTTTCTTT	CASSGGTPNTEAFF
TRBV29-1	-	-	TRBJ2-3	TGCAGCGTTGTCGAGCGCTATACGCAGTATTTT	CSVVERYTQYF
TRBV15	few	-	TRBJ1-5	TGTGCCACCAGCAAAGGACGGACCTATAGCAATCAGCCCCAGCATTTT	CATSKGRTYSNQPQHF
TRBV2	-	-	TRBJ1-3	TGTGCCGGCCAGGGCTCTGGAAACACCATATATTTT	CAGQGSGNTIYF
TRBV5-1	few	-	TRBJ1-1	TGCGCCAGCAGCTTGAACCAGAACACTGAAGCTTTCTTT	CASSLNQNTEAFF
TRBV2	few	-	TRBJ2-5	TGTGCCAGCAGCTCGGGGGCAGGGGTAGGAGAGACCCAGTACTTC	CASSSGAGVGETQYF
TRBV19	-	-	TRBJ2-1	TGTGCCAGTAGTCCTCGCGGGGATCGGAAATACAATGAGCAGTTCTTC	CASSPRGDRKYNEQFF